The rows below give T cell receptor beta chains drawn from one sample of a study of blood T cell repertoires in COVID-19. Sequencing was performed with immunoSEQ multiplex PCR; in TCRdb, only in-frame clones are kept and a portion is missing. Of about 270,000 clones listed, about four fifths are singletons. The sample consisted of peripheral blood. The receptors originated from a woman aged 18-35 years with acute or convalescent COVID-19. The CDR3 runs from the conserved cysteine through the conserved F or W. The order of the fields is V gene, clone size, J gene, D gene, CDR3 DNA, CDR3 protein. A D gene is named only where the DNA matches it firmly. Clone sizes are given selectively: once, few, many, or a class where the clone is expanded.

>TRBV19|NA|TRBJ2-7|TRBD1
TGTGCCAGTAGTCCCTGGACAGGGGCAACCTACGAGCAGTACTTC
CASSPWTGATYEQYF
>TRBV7-3|NA|TRBJ2-7|TRBD1
TGTGCCAGCAGCTTAGTAGGGACAGGGGATGACGAGCAGTACTTC
CASSLVGTGDDEQYF
>TRBV27|few|TRBJ2-3|TRBD2
TGTGCCAGCAGTTTGCGGGGGACGCAGTATTTT
CASSLRGTQYF
>TRBV2|NA|TRBJ2-7|TRBD2
TGTGCCAGCAGTCGGACTAGCGGATTCCCCCCCTACGAGCAGTACTTC
CASSRTSGFPPYEQYF
>TRBV14|NA|TRBJ2-1|TRBD1
TGTGCCAGCGGAAGGGTAAGGACAGGTATTCGGAATGAGCAGTTCTTC
CASGRVRTGIRNEQFF
>TRBV9|NA|TRBJ1-2|NA
TGTGCCAGCAGCGCCGTTCAGGGTGGAGGCTACACCTTC
CASSAVQGGGYTF
>TRBV24-1|NA|TRBJ2-1|TRBD2
TGTGCCACCAGTGATACGACTAGCGGGGGACACAATGAGCAGTTCTTC
CATSDTTSGGHNEQFF
>TRBV20-1|few|TRBJ2-7|TRBD2
TGCAGTGCTAGTGGACTAGCGGGAGTCGTGCAGTACTTC
CSASGLAGVVQYF
>TRBV5-6|many|TRBJ2-7|TRBD1
TGTGCCAGCAGCTTGGCCACGAGACAGGGGGTTGGGGAGCAGTACTTC
CASSLATRQGVGEQYF
>TRBV28|NA|TRBJ1-3|NA
TGTGCCAGCAGCATTCGGGGTGTAGAATATTTT
CASSIRGVEYF
>TRBV6-5|once|TRBJ2-1|TRBD2
TGTGCCAGCAGCGGGACTAGGGCCCCCAATGAGCAGTTCTTC
CASSGTRAPNEQFF
>TRBV5-1|NA|TRBJ2-2|NA
TGCGCCAGCAGCTCCCGCACGCCAGGGATGTTAGCGGACACCGGGGAGCTGTTTTTT
CASSSRTPGMLADTGELFF
>TRBV6-5|NA|TRBJ1-2|NA
TGTGCCAGCAGCTACGCCGGAGGGAGCAACTATGGCTACACCTTC
CASSYAGGSNYGYTF
>TRBV4-3|NA|TRBJ1-2|NA
TGCGCCAGCAGCCAAGCCCTCGATTGGAGAGGCTACACCTTC
CASSQALDWRGYTF
>TRBV5-5|NA|TRBJ1-5|NA
TGTGCCAGCAGCTTCTCCGGGACAAGAAATCAGCCCCAGCATTTT
CASSFSGTRNQPQHF
>TRBV9|NA|TRBJ1-5|NA
TGTGCCAGCAGCGTAGGTCAGAATCAGCCCCAGCATTTT
CASSVGQNQPQHF
>TRBV7-8|NA|TRBJ2-2|NA
TGTGCCAGCAGCCCGCATACCGGGACTTGGCTCGGGGTAAACACCGGGGAGCTGTTTTTT
CASSPHTGTWLGVNTGELFF
>TRBV7-2|few|TRBJ2-5|TRBD2
TGTGCCAGCAGCCCAGGGGGGGTAGCGGGAGTGACCCAGTACTTC
CASSPGGVAGVTQYF
>TRBV6-5|NA|TRBJ2-3|NA
TGTGCCAGCAGTTATGCGCTCCTCACAGATACGCAGTATTTT
CASSYALLTDTQYF
>TRBV18|few|TRBJ1-2|NA
TGTGCCAGCTCACCACGACAGCAGAGGTCTAACTATGGCTACACCTTC
CASSPRQQRSNYGYTF
>TRBV3-1/TRBV3-2|NA|TRBJ1-5|TRBD1
TGTGCCAGCAGCCCGGGACAGGGCTGGGTCCAGCCCCAGCATTTT
CASSPGQGWVQPQHF
>TRBV27|NA|TRBJ1-2|NA
TGTGCCAGCAGCTACACAGGAGGGGGGGTGCGTGGCTACACCTTC
CASSYTGGGVRGYTF
>TRBV11-2|NA|TRBJ1-4|TRBD1
TGTGCCAGCAGCTCATCGGACAGGGCGAATGAAAAACTGTTTTTT
CASSSSDRANEKLFF
>TRBV5-1|NA|TRBJ1-2|NA
TGCGCCAGCAGCGCACAAGCTAACTATGGCTACACCTTC
CASSAQANYGYTF
>TRBV7-2|few|TRBJ2-2|NA
TGTGCCAGCAGCCCCATAGGGGCCGGGGAGCTGTTTTTT
CASSPIGAGELFF
>TRBV12-3/TRBV12-4|NA|TRBJ1-1|NA
TGTGCCAGCATCCAGCACGGGGTCACTGAAGCTTTCTTT
CASIQHGVTEAFF
>TRBV27|NA|TRBJ2-3|NA
TGTGCCAGCAGTTTATATACTAGCTCGGGCACAGATACGCAGTATTTT
CASSLYTSSGTDTQYF
>TRBV9|NA|TRBJ2-7|TRBD2
TGTGCCAGCAGCGGAGGGTCAGCGGGGGGTTCCTACGAGCAGTACTTC
CASSGGSAGGSYEQYF
>TRBV6-2/TRBV6-3|few|TRBJ1-1|NA
TGTGCCAGCAGTTACGTGAGCCTGGGGCGGACTGAAGCTTTCTTT
CASSYVSLGRTEAFF
>TRBV11-2|NA|TRBJ1-2|NA
TGTGCCAGCAGCCCCCGAGGGGGGGCTCTCTATGGCTACACCTTC
CASSPRGGALYGYTF
>TRBV27|NA|TRBJ1-5|NA
TGTGCCAGCAGTTTGAGGGGGAACTATCAGCCCCAGCATTTT
CASSLRGNYQPQHF
>TRBV7-7|NA|TRBJ2-2|NA
TGTGTTAGCAGCTTAGGGTCTAACAGAAACACCGGGGAGCTGTTTTTT
CVSSLGSNRNTGELFF
>TRBV19|NA|TRBJ1-4|TRBD1
TGTGCCAGTATCAACAGGGGGTTCGGTGAAAAACTGTTTTTT
CASINRGFGEKLFF